This TCR beta chain was observed in a study of CD8 T cells in Susac syndrome (dated by TCRdb to between 2017 and 2020). General notes on the study: Of the Susac syndrome patients who were sequenced, roughly eight were in clinical remission while about 6 had clinically active disease. At blood withdrawal, Susac syndrome patients were either therapy-naive, taking corticosteroids (in some cases with IVIg as well), or taking IVIg alone. Repertoire sequencing was used to test whether CD8+ T cell activation and differentiation in Susac syndrome was antigen driven. The investigation overall reported the following: The number of individuals in the TCR sequencing and HLA analysis was recognized as being relatively small. In the CD4+ T cell repertoire of Susac syndrome patients, clonal expansion was not detected.

RNA was extracted using the RNeasy kit, and roughly 0.45 to 1 microgram was reverse transcribed with random hexamers. The immunoSEQ multiplex PCR assay, which covers 54 Vbeta and 13 Jbeta segments, was used to amplify TCR beta CDR3 regions. PCR amplification bias was corrected using a synthetic template baseline for primer optimization and computational correction. Regarding the original processing steps: Reads were annotated to V, D and J genes per IMGT and analyzed with immunoSEQ Analyzer, keeping only productive sequences. To calculate clonality, Shannon entropy was normalized by log2 of the number of productive unique sequences and then subtracted from one. For each patient and control, public and private clones were evaluated among the 100 most prevalent clones. A clone was defined as Susac-specific if it was absent from the healthy and MS cohorts, from some 1,100 published viral clones and from other ImmuneACCESS disease sequences. The public reads were reprocessed in TCRdb via fastp at Q25 and MiXCR, keeping in-frame beta chains. CDR3 protein duplicates are merged, each entry listing the most common genes and DNA. In this record, the V and J calls reflect TCRdb's handling and not the investigators' own analysis. The sample table holds 110,000 to 150,000 distinct CDR3 sequences, of which more than 90% were seen once. The top ten clonotypes cover roughly 0.08% of the sample.

Peripheral blood CD8+ and CD4+ T cells from healthy donors, Susac syndrome patients and multiple sclerosis patients were profiled using high-throughput TCR beta sequencing. The Susac syndrome patients fulfilled recently defined diagnostic criteria for definite or probable disease. Bulk CD8+ and CD4+ T cells were purified by magnetic negative isolation, whereas CD8+ TEMRA cells were enriched by FACS. Blood was drawn into EDTA tubes, processed within 24 hours, and PBMCs were isolated by density gradient centrifugation. PBMCs intended for TCR sequencing were frozen in liquid nitrogen and were later thawed in a 37 degrees C water bath. Purity of sorted or isolated CD4+, CD8+ and CD8+ TEMRA cells was at least 90%. Taken from cysteine to phenylalanine, the CDR3 has 13 residues. Only CDR3 DNA remains: 39 bases, in frame from the first base. As encoded in the germline V gene, CDR1 is MNHEY while CDR2 is SVGAGI. At the junction V is shortened by 6 bases and J by 0 bases, with 9 bases in between.

As concerns this clonotype: Its antigen is not yet known. No clone much larger than this one lies a single base away; base qualities are absent.

The sample taken for sequencing was CD4+ T cells from PBMCs. The clonotype comes from a human donor with Susac syndrome. The rearrangement joined TRBV6-5 to TRBJ2-7, and TRBD2 may be the D gene, going by 6 matching bases. The nucleotide sequence reads TGTGCCAGCAGCGGTAGCGGCTCCTACGAGCAGTACTTC. It specifies CASSGSGSYEQYF.